This TCR beta chain came from a study of early T cells in non-severe SARS-CoV-2 infection. Germline assignment: CDR1 WSHSY and CDR2 SAAADI. Trimming at V came to 6 bases and at J to 7 bases, leaving 11 bases not matched to a gene. The CDR3 extends over 15 amino acids. TCRdb fed the 5' RACE reads into MiXCR, producing one record per CDR3 protein. The table has about 72,000 distinct CDR3 sequences, 9.1% seen once. The V gene is TRBV10-2, the J gene TRBJ1-4; TRBD1 matches at 7 bases. The sequence derives from an adult who was a healthcare worker with PCR-confirmed SARS-CoV-2 infection or an uninfected control (not recorded which). The sample was whole blood. CDR3 protein: CASSYLGRGGEKLFF. DNA of the CDR3: TGCGCCAGCAGCTATCTCGGCAGGGGGGGTGAAAAACTGTTTTTT.